The 8 T cell receptor beta chains listed next were all sequenced from one sample in a study of blood T cell repertoires in COVID-19 (dated by TCRdb to the early 2020s). The library was obtained by the immunoSEQ multiplex PCR assay. TCRdb's version of the immuneACCESS table is confined to in-frame rearrangements and falls short of the full clone set. An unresolved V gene accounts for under half of the shortfall where checked; the remainder is of unknown origin. Recorded for this sample are about 130,000 clones; roughly 83% of them occurred a single time. Just under 5% of the sample is taken by the ten largest. The sequenced sample was peripheral blood. These receptors all stem from a woman in her sixties or seventies with COVID-19, enrolled during active disease.

This clone was detected only a few times. The chain couples TRBV27 to TRBJ2-3; 8 bases line up with TRBD1. There are 13 residues in the CDR3. The V segment lost 8 bases and the J segment 4 bases; nucleotides outside the gene matches: 5. Germline V gives CDR1 MNHEY, CDR2 SMNVEV (reference sequence). CDR3 loop: CASGGQVADTQYF. In nucleotides, the CDR3 is TGTGCCAGCGGGGGACAGGTCGCAGATACGCAGTATTTT.

This chain uses TRBV6-5 with TRBJ1-2; D unresolved. This CDR3 has 13 amino acids. The V gene's germline CDR1 is MNHEY and CDR2 SVGAGI. Trimming cost V 6 bases and J 7 bases, with 15 bases left between them. CDR3 nucleotides: TGTGCCAGCAGGCCCATGGAGGCTTCTGGCTACACCTTC. Translated, it gives CASRPMEASGYTF.

This clone has just a few counts. Other DNA sequences in the same sample also yield this CDR3. The chain couples TRBV29-1 to TRBJ1-1; no reliable D call. This CDR3 has 13 residues. Trimming pared 4 bases from V and 5 bases from J, leaving 14 bases between. Germline loops: CDR1 SQVTM, CDR2 ANQGSEA. CDR3 DNA: TGCAGCGTTGGTCTAGGAGTACGGACTGAAGCTTTCTTT. This translates into CSVGLGVRTEAFF.

J is TRBJ1-1 and V is TRBV27; tentatively, D is TRBD1 (5 bases). Deletions cut 6 bases from V and 2 bases from J, with 13 bases between. Looked up from germline, CDR1 is MNHEY and CDR2 is SMNVEV (reference sequence). This CDR3 has 14 amino acids. Here the CDR3 DNA reads TGTGCCAGCAGAACCCGAAGGGGTAACACTGAAGCTTTCTTT. This encodes CASRTRRGNTEAFF.

Here the CDR3 reads CASSIQGSDYNEQFF. The DNA of the CDR3 is TGTGCCAGTAGTATCCAGGGATCGGACTACAATGAGCAGTTCTTC. The genes are TRBV19 and TRBJ2-1, with a possible D match to TRBD1 (5 bases). Trimming took off 3 bases at V and 3 bases at J, with 12 bases between the two ends. Germline V CDR1 and CDR2: LNHDA, SQIVND (reference sequence). The CDR3 sequence is 15 residues long.

This sequence joins TRBV18 and TRBJ1-1; no reliable D call. V lost 6 bases to trimming and J lost 4 bases, with 12 bases between them. Germline CDR1 and CDR2: KGHSH and LQKENI. The CDR3 is 13 amino acids. CDR3 bases: TGTGCCAGCTCCGGAGGGATGGGCACTGAAGCTTTCTTT. This sequence encodes CASSGGMGTEAFF.

This chain links TRBV28 with TRBJ1-2; no definite D call. Trimming cost V 3 bases and J 6 bases, with 5 bases left between them. This CDR3 has 11 residues. The germline V gene encodes CDR1 MDHEN and CDR2 SYDVKM. In nucleotides, the CDR3 is TGTGCCAGCAGTTTGCGCGATGGCTACACCTTC. Its translation is CASSLRDGYTF.

The chain couples TRBV18 to TRBJ1-4, with D perhaps TRBD1 (5 bases). Trimming removed 4 bases from V and 7 bases from J, with 16 bases in between. This CDR3 spans 15 amino acids. Looked up from germline, CDR1 is KGHSH and CDR2 is LQKENI. The CDR3 bases are TGTGCCAGCTCACGGACCGCCACTCAGGGTGAAAAACTGTTTTTT. Translation gives CASSRTATQGEKLFF.